This T cell receptor (beta chain) was sequenced in a study of cytomegalovirus exposure and HLA in healthy donors. Primers included in the PCR were 60 Vbeta and 13 Jbeta primers. Generated by immunoSEQ multiplex PCR, the TCRdb table keeps only in-frame clones and is missing some. Among 150,000 to 200,000 clones listed, 72% were seen once. In this sample, this clone turned up once. The junction had 3 bases not matched to a gene; V was cut back by 5 bases and J by 2 bases. Germline V gene lookup returns CDR1 SGHVS and CDR2 FQNEAQ. This CDR3 is built from 14 residues. Input material: PBMCs. The rearrangement uses TRBV7-8 and TRBJ1-3, with TRBD1 matching 7 bases. This TCR derives from a human donor in good health. The CDR3 DNA reads as TGTGCCAGCAGCCTAGACAGGGCTGGAAACACCATATATTTT. Residues: CASSLDRAGNTIYF.